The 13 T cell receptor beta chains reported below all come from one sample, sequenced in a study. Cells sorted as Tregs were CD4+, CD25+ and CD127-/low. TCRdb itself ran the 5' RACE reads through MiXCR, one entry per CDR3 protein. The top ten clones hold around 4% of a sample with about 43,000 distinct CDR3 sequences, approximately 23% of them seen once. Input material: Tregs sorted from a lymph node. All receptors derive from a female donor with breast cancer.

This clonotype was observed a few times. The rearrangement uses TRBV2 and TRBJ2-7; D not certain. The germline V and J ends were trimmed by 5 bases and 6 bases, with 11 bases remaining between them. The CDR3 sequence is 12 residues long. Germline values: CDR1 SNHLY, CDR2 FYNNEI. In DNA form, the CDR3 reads TGTGCCAGCAGTCCCGGACCGGCCGAGCAGTACTTC. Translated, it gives CASSPGPAEQYF.

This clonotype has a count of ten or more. Written as DNA, the CDR3 is TGTGCCAGCAGCCAAGATTACGGGACCACATACGAGCAGTACTTC. Its protein is CASSQDYGTTYEQYF. The V call is TRBV4-2, the J call TRBJ2-7; D could derive from TRBD1 or TRBD2 (5 bases each). CDR1 is LGHNA, CDR2 YNFKEQ, per germline. This CDR3 has 15 amino acids. Trimming stripped 0 bases from V and 4 bases from J, with 13 bases between.

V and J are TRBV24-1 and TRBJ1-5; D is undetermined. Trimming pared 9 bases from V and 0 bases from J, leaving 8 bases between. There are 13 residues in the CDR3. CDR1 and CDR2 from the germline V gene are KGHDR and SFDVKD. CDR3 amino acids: CATQQNSNQPQHF. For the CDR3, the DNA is TGTGCCACCCAGCAGAATAGCAATCAGCCCCAGCATTTT.

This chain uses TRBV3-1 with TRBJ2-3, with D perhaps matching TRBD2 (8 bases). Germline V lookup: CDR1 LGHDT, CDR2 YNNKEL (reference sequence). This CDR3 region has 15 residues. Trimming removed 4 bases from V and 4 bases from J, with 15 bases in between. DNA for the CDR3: TGTGCCAGCAGCCTGGTAGCGGGACAGCCAGATACGCAGTATTTT. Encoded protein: CASSLVAGQPDTQYF.

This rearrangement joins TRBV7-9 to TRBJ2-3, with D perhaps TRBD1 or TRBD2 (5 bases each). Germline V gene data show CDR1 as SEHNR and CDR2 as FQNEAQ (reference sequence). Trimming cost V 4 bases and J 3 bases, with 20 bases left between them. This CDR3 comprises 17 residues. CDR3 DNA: TGTGCCAGCAGCTCCCCTCCCGGGGCAGGGAATACAGATACGCAGTATTTT. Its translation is CASSSPPGAGNTDTQYF. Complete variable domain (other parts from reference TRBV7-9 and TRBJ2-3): DTGVSQNPRHKITKRGQNVTFRCDPISEHNRLYWYRQTLGQGPEFLTYFQNEAQLEKSRLLSDRFSAERPKGSFSTLEIQRTEQGDSAMYLCASSSPPGAGNTDTQYFGPGTRLTVL.

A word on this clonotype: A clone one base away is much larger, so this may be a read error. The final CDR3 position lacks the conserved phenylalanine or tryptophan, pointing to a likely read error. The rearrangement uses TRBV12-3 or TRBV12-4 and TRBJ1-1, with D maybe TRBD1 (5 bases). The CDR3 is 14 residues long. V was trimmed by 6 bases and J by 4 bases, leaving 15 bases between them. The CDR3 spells CASSWGKGSTEAFL. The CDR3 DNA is TGTGCCAGCAGCTGGGGGAAGGGGTCCACTGAAGCTTTCCTT.

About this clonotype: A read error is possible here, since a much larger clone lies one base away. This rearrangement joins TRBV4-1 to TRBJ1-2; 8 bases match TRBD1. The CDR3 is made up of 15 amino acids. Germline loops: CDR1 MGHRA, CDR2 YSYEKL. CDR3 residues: CASSQEYRGWDGYAF. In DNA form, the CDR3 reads TGCGCCAGCAGCCAAGAATACAGGGGGTGGGATGGCTACGCCTTC.

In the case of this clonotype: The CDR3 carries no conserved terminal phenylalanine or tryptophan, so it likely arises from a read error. This chain's CDR3 is CAISATAQPTDTQYS. The CDR3 DNA is TGTGCCATCAGTGCAACAGCCCAGCCCACAGATACGCAGTATTCT. The chain joins TRBV10-3 to TRBJ2-3; no firm D call. Germline CDR1 reads ENHRY; CDR2 reads SYGVKD. The length of the CDR3 is 15 residues. V was trimmed by 4 bases and J by 2 bases, leaving 13 bases between them.

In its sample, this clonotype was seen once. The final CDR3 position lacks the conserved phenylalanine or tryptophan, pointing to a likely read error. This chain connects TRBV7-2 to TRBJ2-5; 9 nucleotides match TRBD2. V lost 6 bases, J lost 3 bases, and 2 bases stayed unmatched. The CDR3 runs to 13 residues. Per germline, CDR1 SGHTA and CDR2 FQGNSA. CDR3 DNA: TGTGCCAGCAGACGACTAGCGGAAGAGACCCAGTACTCC. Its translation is CASRRLAEETQYS.

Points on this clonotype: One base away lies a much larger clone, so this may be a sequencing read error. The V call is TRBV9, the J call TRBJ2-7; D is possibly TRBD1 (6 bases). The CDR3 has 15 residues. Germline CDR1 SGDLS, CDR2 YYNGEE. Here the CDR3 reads CASSVGQASSYKQYF. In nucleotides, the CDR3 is TGTGCCAGCAGCGTAGGACAGGCTAGCTCCTACAAGCAGTACTTC.

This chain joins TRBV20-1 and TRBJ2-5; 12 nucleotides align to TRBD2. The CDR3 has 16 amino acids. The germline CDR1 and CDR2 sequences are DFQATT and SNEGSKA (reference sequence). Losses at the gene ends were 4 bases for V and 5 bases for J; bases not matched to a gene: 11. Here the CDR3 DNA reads TGCAGTGCTACTTCAGCTAGCGGGAGGGTAGGGGAGACCCAGTACTTC. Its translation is CSATSASGRVGETQYF.

CDR3 loop: CASSLGSSGYTGELFF. The CDR3 DNA sequence: TGTGCCAGCAGCTTGGGATCCAGCGGCTACACCGGGGAGCTGTTTTTT. J is TRBJ2-2 and V is TRBV5-6; maybe TRBD2 (5 bases). V lost 0 bases to trimming and J lost 3 bases, with 12 bases between them. CDR3 length: 16 residues. In germline, CDR1 is SGHDT, CDR2 YYEEEE.

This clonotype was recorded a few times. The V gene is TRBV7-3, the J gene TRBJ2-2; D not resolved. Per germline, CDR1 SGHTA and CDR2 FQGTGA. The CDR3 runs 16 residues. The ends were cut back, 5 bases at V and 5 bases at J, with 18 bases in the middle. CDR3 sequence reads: CASSRSRVLETGELFF. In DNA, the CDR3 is TGTGCCAGCAGCCGATCCCGGGTTCTTGAGACCGGGGAGCTGTTTTTT.